A single sample is the source of the 26 T cell receptor beta chains below, sequenced in a study of beta chain features in type 1 diabetes. The isolated RNA, all of it, was reverse transcribed, so expressed TCRB transcripts were what got sequenced. The protocol was immunoSEQ multiplex PCR, while the TCRdb copy is restricted to in-frame clones and leaves out a portion. The sample has hundreds of thousands of clones; roughly 17% are singletons. Source material: naive CD4+ T cells from blood. Receptor source: a woman in her late teens or twenties in good health.

This sequence joins TRBV9 and TRBJ2-1; either TRBD1 or TRBD2 may supply D (5 bases each). Deletions cut 0 bases from V and 4 bases from J, with 14 bases between. The length of the CDR3 is 16 residues. CDR1 and CDR2 from the germline V gene are SGDLS and YYNGEE. CDR3 nucleotide sequence: TGTGCCAGCAGCGTAGAATTCGCAGGGAGTTACAATGAGCAGTTCTTC. Its protein is CASSVEFAGSYNEQFF.

This sequence joins TRBV19 and TRBJ2-3; 9 positions agree with TRBD2. V lost 5 bases to trimming and J lost 1 base; unmatched junction nucleotides: 10. Germline CDR1 LNHDA, CDR2 SQIVND (reference sequence). The length of the CDR3 is 17 residues. The CDR3 DNA reads as TGTGCCAGTAGTCCCGCTCGATGGACTAGCGGCACAGATACGCAGTATTTT. Translating it yields CASSPARWTSGTDTQYF. The whole variable domain, remainder taken from reference TRBV19 and TRBJ2-3, is DGGITQSPKYLFRKEGQNVTLSCEQNLNHDAMYWYRQDPGQGLRLIYYSQIVNDFQKGDIAEGYSVSREKKESFPLTVTSAQKNPTAFYLCASSPARWTSGTDTQYFGPGTRLTVL.

This clone was seen a handful of times. The chain joins TRBV6-5 to TRBJ2-1; no clear D gene. Per germline, CDR1 MNHEY and CDR2 SVGAGI. This CDR3 has 13 residues. Trimming stripped 2 bases from V and 4 bases from J, with 6 bases between. The CDR3 bases are TGTGCCAGCAGTTACGCGCTGTACAATGAGCAGTTCTTC. Translated: CASSYALYNEQFF.

The gene calls are TRBV29-1 and TRBJ2-2; D gene ambiguous. Germline V lookup: CDR1 SQVTM, CDR2 ANQGSEA. With 7 bases removed from V and 3 bases from J, the gap between germline ends came to 12 bases. The length of the CDR3 is 13 residues. The CDR3 coding sequence is TGCAGCGCAACCTATTGGGACACCGGGGAGCTGTTTTTT. Amino acids: CSATYWDTGELFF.

This clone was recorded a few times. The V call is TRBV2, the J call TRBJ1-2; D gene uncertain. The CDR3 sequence is 10 residues long. V dropped 10 bases and J dropped 8 bases, with 11 bases sitting between them. From germline, CDR1 is SNHLY and CDR2 FYNNEI. CDR3 DNA sequence: TGTGCCAAAGGGTTGGAAGGCTACACCTTC. It specifies CAKGLEGYTF.

V usage is TRBV27 and J usage is TRBJ1-2, with D unclear. Germline V gene data show CDR1 as MNHEY and CDR2 as SMNVEV (reference sequence). Trimming shortened V by 4 bases and J by 4 bases, and 13 bases separated the two germline ends. This CDR3 has 14 amino acids. The CDR3 bases are TGTGCCAGCAGTTCGTCCGGGCGTTCCTATGGCTACACCTTC. It is translated as CASSSSGRSYGYTF.

The chain recombines TRBV7-8 with TRBJ1-2; the D gene is possibly TRBD1 (6 bases). The CDR3 contains 17 residues. The V end lost 0 bases, the J end lost 4 bases, and 18 bases lay between the germline ends. CDR1 SGHVS and CDR2 FQNEAQ come from the germline V gene. The CDR3 nucleotides are TGTGCCAGCAGCTTAGCACCCCCCGGGGGGCGTCCCTATGGCTACACCTTC. Translating it yields CASSLAPPGGRPYGYTF.

The gene calls are TRBV10-3 and TRBJ2-5, with 7 bases lining up with TRBD2. CDR1 and CDR2 (germline): ENHRY, SYGVKD. The CDR3 is 15 residues long. The junction had 7 bases not matched to a gene; V was cut back by 2 bases and J by 4 bases. CDR3: CAISEIGREGETQYF. The CDR3 DNA follows: TGTGCCATCAGTGAGATCGGCAGGGAGGGAGAGACCCAGTACTTC.

This clone was found a few times. The chain couples TRBV5-1 to TRBJ2-1, with TRBD2 matching 11 bases. The CDR3 is 15 residues long. The junction had 7 bases not matched to a gene; V was cut back by 5 bases and J by 6 bases. Germline V lookup: CDR1 SGHRS, CDR2 YFSETQ. The CDR3 is CASRLTSGSGNEQFF. Here the CDR3 DNA reads TGCGCCAGCAGACTCACTAGCGGGAGTGGCAATGAGCAGTTCTTC.

This clone appeared a few times. The chain uses TRBV4-1 and TRBJ2-3; 10 bases match TRBD2. V dropped 0 bases and J dropped 2; count of bases not matched to a gene: 8. The CDR3 sequence is 18 residues long. CDR1 is MGHRA and CDR2 is YSYEKL in the germline V gene. This CDR3 is CASSQDAASGSLTDTQYF. The CDR3 coding sequence is TGCGCCAGCAGCCAAGATGCGGCTAGCGGGAGCCTCACAGATACGCAGTATTTT.

This clone was observed a few times. The rearrangement joins TRBV6-6 to TRBJ1-5; TRBD1 might be the D (5 bases). The CDR3 consists of 15 residues. CDR1 and CDR2 from the germline V gene are MNHNY and SVGAGI (reference sequence). V shed 0 bases and J shed 6 bases, with 12 bases lying between them. The CDR3 protein is CASSYSSRVGQPQHF. The DNA for the CDR3 is TGTGCCAGCAGTTACTCGAGCAGGGTAGGTCAGCCCCAGCATTTT.

In its sample, this clone was seen a few times. The genes are TRBV5-1 and TRBJ2-7; 11 bases fit TRBD1. Germline CDR1 reads SGHRS; CDR2 reads YFSETQ. The CDR3 is 14 amino acids. V shed 4 bases and J 5 bases; nucleotides not matched to a gene: 5. The CDR3: CASSPGQGADEQYF. The CDR3, as DNA: TGCGCCAGCAGCCCCGGACAGGGGGCGGACGAGCAGTACTTC.

The gene calls are TRBV5-4 and TRBJ2-2, with D perhaps assigned TRBD1 or TRBD2 (6 bases each). CDR1 SGHNT and CDR2 YYREEE come from the germline V gene (reference sequence). Trimming removed 4 bases at V and 4 bases at J, with 17 bases between. This CDR3 is 16 amino acids long. In DNA form, the CDR3 reads TGTGCCAGCAGCAGCTTGTTAGGGGGAGGCACCGGGGAGCTGTTTTTT. Protein sequence: CASSSLLGGGTGELFF.

The gene calls are TRBV5-1 and TRBJ2-5, with unresolved D. The germline CDR1 and CDR2 sequences are SGHRS and YFSETQ. V was trimmed by 4 bases and J by 5 bases, leaving 12 bases between them. The CDR3 spans 13 residues. Written as DNA, the CDR3 is TGCGCCAGCAGCCTGTTAGTCGGGGAGACCCAGTACTTC. Its protein is CASSLLVGETQYF.

This rearrangement joins TRBV28 to TRBJ2-7; 8 bases agree with TRBD2. V shed 6 bases and J 4 bases; nucleotides not matched to a gene: 11. Germline V gene data show CDR1 as MDHEN and CDR2 as SYDVKM. This CDR3 is built from 15 residues. CDR3 DNA: TGTGCCAGCAGCCTTACCGGGACTAGATATTACGAGCAGTACTTC. Translated: CASSLTGTRYYEQYF.

V is TRBV6-5 and J is TRBJ1-2; 8 bases line up with TRBD1. CDR3 length equals 15 residues. J was trimmed by 4 bases and V by 4 bases; bases with no gene match: 8. The germline V gene has CDR1 MNHEY and CDR2 SVGAGI. CDR3 nucleotides: TGTGCCAGCAGTTCGGGACAGGTCCTTGGCTATGGCTACACCTTC. Translation: CASSSGQVLGYGYTF.

J is TRBJ1-2 and V is TRBV10-3; D is uncertain. CDR1 and CDR2 from the germline V gene are ENHRY and SYGVKD. V was clipped by 10 bases and J by 5 bases, with 17 bases between them. The CDR3 has 13 residues. CDR3 sequence (DNA): TGTGCCACTGCGGAGGGCATGGATTATGGCTACACCTTC. Its translation is CATAEGMDYGYTF.

The V and J genes are TRBV28 and TRBJ2-7; tentatively, D is TRBD2 (5 bases). This CDR3 contains 12 residues. V was clipped by 5 bases and J by 6 bases, with 11 bases between them. Germline lookup yields CDR1 MDHEN and CDR2 SYDVKM. In DNA, the CDR3 is TGTGCCAGCAGTACCACTAGAGGCGAGCAGTACTTC. Translated, it gives CASSTTRGEQYF.

This clone was detected only a few times. The chain carries TRBV28 and TRBJ2-5, with D perhaps given as TRBD1 or TRBD2 (6 bases each). Germline CDR1 and CDR2: MDHEN and SYDVKM. V gave up 8 bases and J gave up 3 bases, with 19 bases separating them. The CDR3 is 15 residues long. CDR3 nucleotide sequence: TGTGCCAGCTTCCCTGGGGGCTCGGGGGAAGAGACCCAGTACTTC. This translates into CASFPGGSGEETQYF.

The V gene is TRBV5-8, the J gene TRBJ2-1, with 11 positions matching TRBD2. The V and J ends lost 1 base and 6 bases, in that order; junction bases with no gene match: 9. The CDR3 is 17 residues long. The germline V gene has CDR1 SGHTS and CDR2 YDEGEE. Here the CDR3 reads CASSLMVTSGRLNEQFF. The CDR3 DNA is TGTGCCAGCAGCTTGATGGTAACTAGCGGGAGACTCAATGAGCAGTTCTTC.

At least ten counts were recorded for this clone. The chain employs TRBV25-1 and TRBJ2-4; no clear D. V dropped 1 base and J dropped 9 bases, with 4 bases sitting between them. Germline V gene lookup returns CDR1 MGHDK and CDR2 SYGVNS. The CDR3 runs to 11 residues. The CDR3 reads CASSELGIQYF. Written as DNA, the CDR3 is TGTGCCAGCAGTGAATTGGGCATTCAGTACTTC.

There are a few counts of this clone. The chain uses TRBV5-6 and TRBJ2-3; 7 nucleotides align to TRBD1. CDR1 and CDR2 (germline): SGHDT, YYEEEE. The CDR3 is 14 residues long. Losses at the gene ends were 4 bases for V and 5 bases for J; bases not matched to a gene: 7. CDR3 sequence reads: CASSTDRVIDTQYF. As DNA, the CDR3 is TGTGCCAGCAGCACAGACAGGGTAATAGATACGCAGTATTTT.

V and J are TRBV29-1 and TRBJ1-1; no firm D call. CDR1 and CDR2 from the germline V gene are SQVTM and ANQGSEA. V dropped 3 bases and J dropped 5 bases, with 4 bases sitting between them. The CDR3 extends over 10 amino acids. CDR3 coding DNA: TGCAGCGTTGACAGTACTGAAGCTTTCTTT. Translated, it gives CSVDSTEAFF.

Concerning this clone itself: The sample has other DNA sequences that encode this CDR3 too. V usage is TRBV7-2 and J usage is TRBJ1-1; no reliable D call. The ends were cut back, 5 bases at V and 2 bases at J, with 9 bases in the middle. Germline lookup yields CDR1 SGHTA and CDR2 FQGNSA. The CDR3 contains 13 residues. CDR3 nucleotide sequence: TGTGCCAGCAGCCCCGCGCCTAACACTGAAGCTTTCTTT. It codes for CASSPAPNTEAFF. Drawing the rest from reference TRBV7-2 and TRBJ1-1, the complete variable domain is GAGVSQSPSNKVTEKGKDVELRCDPISGHTALYWYRQSLGQGLEFLIYFQGNSAPDKSGLPSDRFSAERTGGSVSTLTIQRTQQEDSAVYLCASSPAPNTEAFFGQGTRLTVV.

This chain joins TRBV5-1 and TRBJ2-1; TRBD2 matches at 9 bases. The ends lost 6 bases at V and 8 bases at J; junction bases unmatched: 12. CDR3 length equals 15 residues. Germline V gene data show CDR1 as SGHRS and CDR2 as YFSETQ. The CDR3 nucleotides read TGCGCCAGCAAAACCACTAGCGGGTATATCGATGAGCAGTTCTTC. Translating gives CASKTTSGYIDEQFF.

J is TRBJ2-1 and V is TRBV7-3; TRBD2 aligns across 9 bases. Germline-derived CDR1 and CDR2 are SGHTA and FQGTGA. This CDR3 region has 20 residues. The V and J ends lost 2 bases and 2 bases, in that order; junction bases with no gene match: 16. Here the CDR3 reads CASSLRLTASGKLPYNEQFF. In DNA, the CDR3 is TGTGCCAGCAGCTTACGACTTACCGCTAGCGGGAAGTTACCCTACAATGAGCAGTTCTTC.